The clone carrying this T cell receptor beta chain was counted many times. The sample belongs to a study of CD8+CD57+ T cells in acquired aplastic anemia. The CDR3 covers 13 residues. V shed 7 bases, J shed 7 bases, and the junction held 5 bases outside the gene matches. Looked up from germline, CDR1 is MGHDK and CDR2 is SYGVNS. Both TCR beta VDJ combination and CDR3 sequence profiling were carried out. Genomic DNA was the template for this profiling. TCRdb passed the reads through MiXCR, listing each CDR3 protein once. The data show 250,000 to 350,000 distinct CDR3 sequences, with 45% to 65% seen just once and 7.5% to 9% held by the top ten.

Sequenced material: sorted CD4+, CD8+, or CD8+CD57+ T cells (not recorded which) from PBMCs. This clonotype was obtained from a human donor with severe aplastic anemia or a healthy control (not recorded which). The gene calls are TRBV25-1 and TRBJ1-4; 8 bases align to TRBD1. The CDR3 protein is CASNQGAVEKLFF. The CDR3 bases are TGTGCCAGCAACCAGGGGGCTGTTGAAAAACTGTTTTTT.